This T cell receptor beta chain was found in a study of blood T cell repertoires in COVID-19. In the study overall: Sources were T cells, B-cell-depleted T cells, or PBMCs; the material itself was cDNA or gDNA.

Authors' analysis steps: Counts of nucleated cells, estimated from reference gene primer amplification, were obtained. The protocol was immunoSEQ multiplex PCR, while the TCRdb copy is restricted to in-frame clones and leaves out a portion. V and J calls and clone size follow that table, whereas D and trimming were derived from the DNA. Of about 57,000 clones detected, 82% appear once; the ten largest clones hold under 25%. In its sample, this clone was seen a few times. The sequence derives from a woman in her sixties or seventies with acute or convalescent COVID-19. Material: peripheral blood.

CDR3 coding DNA: TGTGCCAGCAGGCAAACAGTCAATCAGCCCCAGCATTTT. Translated: CASRQTVNQPQHF. The chain links TRBV12-3 or TRBV12-4 to TRBJ1-5; the D is unclear. V was clipped by 6 bases and J by 3 bases, with 9 bases between them. This CDR3 is 13 amino acids long.